This passage covers 22 T cell receptor beta chains from one sample sequenced in a study of blood T cell repertoires in COVID-19. Sequenced by immunoSEQ multiplex PCR; TCRdb stores in-frame clones only, minus some. The table lists roughly 90,000 clones, 87% of them singletons. Source material: peripheral blood. The receptors derive from a human donor in a cohort sampled during active COVID-19.

The rearrangement uses TRBV24-1 and TRBJ2-5, with 14 bases identical to TRBD2. V was pared by 6 bases and J by 5 bases, with 13 bases of the junction left unmatched. The CDR3 spans 18 residues. Germline V gene sequence: CDR1 KGHDR, CDR2 SFDVKD. The CDR3 DNA is TGTGCCACCAGTTTCTCCGGGACTAGCGGGAGAGGAGTGGAGACCCAGTACTTC. This codes for CATSFSGTSGRGVETQYF.

This chain links TRBV2 with TRBJ2-5; weak D call: TRBD1 (6 bases). CDR1 is SNHLY and CDR2 is FYNNEI in the germline V gene. The length of the CDR3 is 13 residues. Trimming cost V 4 bases and J 2 bases, with 8 bases left between them. CDR3 DNA sequence: TGTGCCAGCAGTGCGGACAGTCAAGAGACCCAGTACTTC. Amino acids: CASSADSQETQYF.

This chain uses TRBV29-1 with TRBJ2-5; 8 bases fit TRBD1. V dropped 7 bases and J dropped 0; count of bases not matched to a gene: 1. Germline-derived CDR1 and CDR2 are SQVTM and ANQGSEA. This CDR3 spans 12 amino acids. CDR3 coding DNA: TGCAGCGCGGGACAGGACCAAGAGACCCAGTACTTC. Its translation is CSAGQDQETQYF.

The chain joins TRBV28 to TRBJ1-5, with TRBD1 as a possible D gene (6 bases). V lost 4 bases to trimming and J lost 9 bases, with 13 bases between them. CDR1 is MDHEN, CDR2 SYDVKM, per germline. This CDR3 has 13 amino acids. This CDR3 reads CASSWQGPRPQHF. The DNA for the CDR3 is TGTGCCAGCAGTTGGCAGGGGCCGCGGCCCCAGCATTTT.

The rearrangement links TRBV11-2 to TRBJ2-1, with 8 bases identical to TRBD2. Germline lookup yields CDR1 SGHAT and CDR2 FQNNGV. J gave up 4 bases and V 5 bases, and 7 bases lay outside the gene matches. This CDR3 region has 15 residues. The CDR3 sequence is CASSILAVSYNEQFF. The CDR3 region has the DNA TGTGCCAGCAGCATACTAGCGGTAAGTTACAATGAGCAGTTCTTC. Together with reference TRBV11-2 and TRBJ2-1, the CDR3 gives the full variable domain: EAGVAQSPRYKIIEKRQSVAFWCNPISGHATLYWYQQILGQGPKLLIQFQNNGVVDDSQLPKDRFSAERLKGVDSTLKIQPAKLEDSAVYLCASSILAVSYNEQFFGPGTRLTVL.

This rearrangement joins TRBV11-2 to TRBJ2-7; tentatively, D is TRBD2 (5 bases). V shed 1 base and J shed 3 bases, with 13 bases lying between them. CDR1 and CDR2 (germline): SGHAT, FQNNGV. The CDR3 totals 15 residues. The chain's CDR3 is CASSLVFGEIYEQYF. For the CDR3, the DNA is TGTGCCAGCAGCTTAGTATTTGGGGAGATCTACGAGCAGTACTTC.

This chain uses TRBV3-1 (or the pseudogene TRBV3-2) with TRBJ1-5; tentatively, D is TRBD1 (6 bases). Germline V gene lookup returns CDR1 LGHDT and CDR2 YNNKEL (reference sequence). CDR3 size: 14 residues. The ends were cut back, 5 bases at V and 7 bases at J, with 15 bases in the middle. The CDR3 region has the DNA TGTGCCAGCAGCGAACAGGGATGGAACCAGCCCCAGCATTTT. Translation gives CASSEQGWNQPQHF.

The chain is built from TRBV19 and TRBJ1-3, with a weak D call TRBD1 (5 bases). In germline, CDR1 is LNHDA, CDR2 SQIVND (reference sequence). This CDR3 contains 16 residues. The ends were cut back, 5 bases at V and 0 bases at J, with 14 bases in the middle. For the CDR3, the DNA is TGTGCCAGTAGTGCACGACAGTCTTTCTCTGGAAACACCATATATTTT. Translation: CASSARQSFSGNTIYF. The variable domain in full, with the rest retrieved from reference TRBV19 and TRBJ1-3, is DGGITQSPKYLFRKEGQNVTLSCEQNLNHDAMYWYRQDPGQGLRLIYYSQIVNDFQKGDIAEGYSVSREKKESFPLTVTSAQKNPTAFYLCASSARQSFSGNTIYFGEGSWLTVV.

The J gene is TRBJ1-5, the V gene TRBV27; tentative D call: TRBD1 (5 bases). V dropped 7 bases and J dropped 3 bases, with 13 bases sitting between them. The CDR3 is 14 residues long. Germline lookup yields CDR1 MNHEY and CDR2 SMNVEV (reference sequence). CDR3 DNA: TGTGCCAGCACCAAGGGGTACCCCAATCAGCCCCAGCATTTT. Its protein is CASTKGYPNQPQHF.

In nucleotides, the CDR3 is TGTGCCAGCAGTGGGACAGGTTACGAGCAGTACTTC. It specifies CASSGTGYEQYF. This sequence joins TRBV27 and TRBJ2-7; 8 bases are shared with TRBD1. Germline-derived CDR1 and CDR2 are MNHEY and SMNVEV (reference sequence). V lost 5 bases to trimming and J lost 4 bases; unmatched junction nucleotides: 1. The CDR3 extends over 12 amino acids.

The V call is TRBV5-1, the J call TRBJ2-1, with 7 bases lining up with TRBD2. V lost 4 bases, J lost 5 bases, and 9 bases stayed unmatched. Germline CDR1 and CDR2: SGHRS and YFSETQ. CDR3 length equals 15 residues. CDR3 in amino acids: CASSGGRAPDNEQFF. The CDR3 region has the DNA TGCGCCAGCAGCGGGGGGAGGGCCCCGGACAATGAGCAGTTCTTC.

This clone has a single count. V usage is TRBV6-6 and J usage is TRBJ2-7; D is perhaps TRBD1 (6 bases). CDR3 length equals 13 residues. The V gene lost 4 bases and the J gene lost 4 bases, with 11 bases spanning the gap. Germline assignment: CDR1 MNHNY and CDR2 SVGAGI (reference sequence). This CDR3 is CASSSGHGYEQYF. The CDR3 DNA follows: TGTGCCAGCAGTTCGGGACACGGATACGAGCAGTACTTC.

J is TRBJ2-7 and V is TRBV29-1, with TRBD2 identical over 10 bases. The CDR3 covers 18 residues. V was clipped by 4 bases and J by 3 bases; unmatched bases: 18. CDR1 SQVTM and CDR2 ANQGSEA come from the germline V gene. In nucleotides, the CDR3 is TGCAGCGTTGCCCCGAAGGCGGAGCGGGAGGGCTACCACTACGAGCAGTACTTC. It translates to CSVAPKAEREGYHYEQYF.

This sequence joins TRBV19 and TRBJ1-5, with D perhaps matching TRBD1 (6 bases). The ends were cut back, 5 bases at V and 6 bases at J, with 17 bases in the middle. The V gene's germline CDR1 is LNHDA and CDR2 SQIVND (reference sequence). The CDR3 has 15 amino acids. CDR3 residues: CASSQTGGPSQPQHF. The CDR3 DNA reads TGTGCCAGTAGTCAGACAGGAGGCCCAAGTCAGCCCCAGCATTTT.

The chain recombines TRBV2 with TRBJ1-1; the D gene is possibly TRBD1 (6 bases). Germline V gives CDR1 SNHLY, CDR2 FYNNEI. The length of the CDR3 is 14 residues. Trimming took 7 bases from V and 4 from J, leaving 16 bases between them. The CDR3 is CASTRAGEGTEAFF. Here the CDR3 DNA reads TGTGCCAGCACTCGGGCAGGGGAGGGCACTGAAGCTTTCTTT.

This chain uses TRBV6-5 with TRBJ2-4; 7 bases agree with TRBD2. The CDR3 sequence is 14 residues long. From germline, CDR1 is MNHEY and CDR2 SVGAGI. The V gene end was trimmed by 6 bases and the J gene end by 10 bases; junction bases not matched to a gene: 12. The CDR3 here is CASSYLADMTIQYF. Written as DNA, the CDR3 is TGTGCCAGCAGCTATCTAGCGGACATGACTATTCAGTACTTC.

This chain connects TRBV2 to TRBJ2-7; 7 nucleotides match TRBD2. Germline assignment: CDR1 SNHLY and CDR2 FYNNEI. V lost 8 bases, J lost 5 bases, and 3 bases stayed unmatched. This CDR3 region has 11 residues. The chain's CDR3 is CASQRGHEQYF. The CDR3 DNA follows: TGTGCCAGCCAGCGGGGCCACGAGCAGTACTTC.

This chain links TRBV28 with TRBJ1-2, with a possible D match to TRBD1 (5 bases). Per the germline V gene, CDR1 is MDHEN and CDR2 is SYDVKM. This CDR3 spans 13 amino acids. V lost 6 bases and J lost 5, with 13 bases in between. The CDR3 DNA reads as TGTGCCAGCAGCCTGACAGAAATATATGGCTACACCTTC. Its protein product is CASSLTEIYGYTF.

Written as DNA, the CDR3 is TGTGCCAGTAGTAAGGGGACACAGAACACCGGGGAGCTGTTTTTT. Its protein product is CASSKGTQNTGELFF. The chain uses TRBV19 and TRBJ2-2; maybe TRBD1 (6 bases). Looked up from germline, CDR1 is LNHDA and CDR2 is SQIVND (reference sequence). The CDR3 contains 15 residues. The germline V and J ends were trimmed by 4 bases and 1 base, with 10 bases remaining between them. The complete variable domain, with remaining parts taken from reference TRBV19 and TRBJ2-2, reads DGGITQSPKYLFRKEGQNVTLSCEQNLNHDAMYWYRQDPGQGLRLIYYSQIVNDFQKGDIAEGYSVSREKKESFPLTVTSAQKNPTAFYLCASSKGTQNTGELFFGEGSRLTVL.

This chain joins TRBV19 and TRBJ2-3; TRBD2 might be the D (6 bases). Trimming left V 5 bases short and J 2 bases short, with 20 bases between. Germline V gene lookup returns CDR1 LNHDA and CDR2 SQIVND (reference sequence). The CDR3 loop spans 17 amino acids. The chain's CDR3 is CASSAHLSGRITDTQYF. CDR3 DNA: TGTGCCAGTAGTGCCCACTTAAGCGGGCGAATCACAGATACGCAGTATTTT.

V usage is TRBV12-5 and J usage is TRBJ2-3, with D possibly being TRBD2 (7 bases). The germline V gene encodes CDR1 LGHNT and CDR2 FRNRAP. V lost 5 bases to trimming and J lost 2 bases, with 17 bases between them. CDR3 length: 16 residues. CDR3 DNA: TGTGCTAGTGGTCTCGGGGGGCGGACTCCCACAGATACGCAGTATTTT. This gives the protein CASGLGGRTPTDTQYF. The full variable domain, completed using reference TRBV12-5 and TRBJ2-3, is DARVTQTPRHKVTEMGQEVTMRCQPILGHNTVFWYRQTMMQGLELLAYFRNRAPLDDSGMPKDRFSAEMPDATLATLKIQPSEPRDSAVYFCASGLGGRTPTDTQYFGPGTRLTVL.

The chain joins TRBV30 to TRBJ1-2; unclear D gene. Trimming removed 0 bases at V and 7 bases at J, with 30 bases between. Germline V gene data show CDR1 as GTSNPN and CDR2 as SVGIG (reference sequence). The CDR3 loop spans 19 amino acids. The CDR3: CAWSVFTPTETVARSGYTF. Written as DNA, the CDR3 is TGTGCCTGGAGTGTATTTACCCCTACGGAAACAGTCGCCCGGTCTGGCTACACCTTC.